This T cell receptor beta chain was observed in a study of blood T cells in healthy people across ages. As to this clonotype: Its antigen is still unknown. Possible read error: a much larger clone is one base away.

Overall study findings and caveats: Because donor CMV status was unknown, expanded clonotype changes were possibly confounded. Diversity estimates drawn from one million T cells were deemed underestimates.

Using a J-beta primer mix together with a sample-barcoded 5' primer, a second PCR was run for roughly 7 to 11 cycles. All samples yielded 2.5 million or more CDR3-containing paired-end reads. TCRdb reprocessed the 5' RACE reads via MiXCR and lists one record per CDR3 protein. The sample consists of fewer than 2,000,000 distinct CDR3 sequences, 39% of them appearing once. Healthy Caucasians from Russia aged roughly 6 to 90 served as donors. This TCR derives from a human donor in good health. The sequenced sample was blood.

CDR3 coding DNA: TGTGCCAGCAGCTTAGATGACGGCCTCCCCTACGAGCAGTACTTC. It yields the protein CASSLDDGLPYEQYF. This chain joins TRBV7-6 and TRBJ2-7, with D hard to call. V was pared by 1 base and J by 2 bases, with 12 bases between. The CDR3 has 15 residues. Per germline, CDR1 SGHVS and CDR2 FNYEAQ.